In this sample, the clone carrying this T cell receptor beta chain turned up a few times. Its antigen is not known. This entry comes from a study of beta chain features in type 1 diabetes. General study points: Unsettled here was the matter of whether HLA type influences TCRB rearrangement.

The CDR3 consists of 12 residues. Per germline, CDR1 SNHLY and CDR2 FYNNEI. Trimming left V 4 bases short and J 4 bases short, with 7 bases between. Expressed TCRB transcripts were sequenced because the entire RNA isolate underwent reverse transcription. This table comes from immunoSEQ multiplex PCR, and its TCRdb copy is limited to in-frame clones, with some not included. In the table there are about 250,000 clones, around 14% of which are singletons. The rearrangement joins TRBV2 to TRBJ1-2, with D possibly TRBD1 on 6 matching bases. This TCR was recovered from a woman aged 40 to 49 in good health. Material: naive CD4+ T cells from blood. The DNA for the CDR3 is TGTGCCAGCAGTGGGGGGCTCTATGGCTACACCTTC. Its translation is CASSGGLYGYTF.